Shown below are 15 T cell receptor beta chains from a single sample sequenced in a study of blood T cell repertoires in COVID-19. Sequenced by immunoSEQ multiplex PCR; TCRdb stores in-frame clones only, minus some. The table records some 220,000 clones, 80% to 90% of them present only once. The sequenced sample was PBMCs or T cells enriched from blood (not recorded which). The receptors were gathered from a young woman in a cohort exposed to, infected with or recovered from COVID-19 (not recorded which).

DNA of the CDR3: TGTGCCAGCAGCTTAGAGACAGCTCAGCCCCAGCATTTT. Its translation: CASSLETAQPQHF. The chain has TRBV11-2 and TRBJ1-5, with D maybe TRBD1 (5 bases). Trimming removed 0 bases at V and 6 bases at J, with 6 bases between. There are 13 residues in the CDR3. Germline V lookup: CDR1 SGHAT, CDR2 FQNNGV.

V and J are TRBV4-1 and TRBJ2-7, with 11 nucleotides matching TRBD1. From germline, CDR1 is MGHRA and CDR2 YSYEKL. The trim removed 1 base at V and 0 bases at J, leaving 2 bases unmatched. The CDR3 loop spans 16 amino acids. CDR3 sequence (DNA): TGCGCCAGCAGCCAAGTAGGGACAGGGGGCTCCTACGAGCAGTACTTC. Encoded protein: CASSQVGTGGSYEQYF.

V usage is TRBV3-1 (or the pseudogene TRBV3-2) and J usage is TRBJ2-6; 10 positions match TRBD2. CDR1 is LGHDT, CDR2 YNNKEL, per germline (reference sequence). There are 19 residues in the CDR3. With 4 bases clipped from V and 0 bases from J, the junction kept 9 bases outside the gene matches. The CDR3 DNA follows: TGTGCCAGCAGCCGCCTGGGACTAGCGTCCAGCTCTGGGGCCAACGTCCTGACTTTC. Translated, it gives CASSRLGLASSSGANVLTF.

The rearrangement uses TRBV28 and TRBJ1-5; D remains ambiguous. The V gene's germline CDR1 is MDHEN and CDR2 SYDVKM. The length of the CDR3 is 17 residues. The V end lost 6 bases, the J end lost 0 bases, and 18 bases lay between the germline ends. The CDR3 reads CASSGWHEGYSNQPQHF. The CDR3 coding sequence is TGTGCCAGCAGCGGATGGCACGAGGGTTATAGCAATCAGCCCCAGCATTTT.

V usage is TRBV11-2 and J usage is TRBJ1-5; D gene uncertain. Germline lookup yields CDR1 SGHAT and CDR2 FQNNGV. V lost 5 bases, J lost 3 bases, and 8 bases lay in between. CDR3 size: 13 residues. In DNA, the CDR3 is TGTGCCAGCAGCCCCAGTCCCAATCAGCCCCAGCATTTT. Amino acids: CASSPSPNQPQHF.

The CDR3, as DNA: TGCGCCAGCAGTGACGGTAGCGGGGGGGCCAAGCCGCAGTATTTT. Translating gives CASSDGSGGAKPQYF. The chain couples TRBV10-1 to TRBJ2-3; 11 nucleotides line up with TRBD2. From germline, CDR1 is WNHNN and CDR2 SYGVQD (reference sequence). This CDR3 has 15 amino acids. The V segment lost 3 bases and the J segment 10 bases; nucleotides outside the gene matches: 9.

CDR3 in DNA: TGTGCCAGCGCCACCCAGGGCGGGGAGCTGTTTTTT. Amino acids: CASATQGGELFF. The J gene is TRBJ2-2, the V gene TRBV28, with a possible D match to TRBD1 (5 bases). Per the germline V gene, CDR1 is MDHEN and CDR2 is SYDVKM. V dropped 8 bases and J dropped 7 bases, with 11 bases sitting between them. The CDR3 has 12 amino acids.

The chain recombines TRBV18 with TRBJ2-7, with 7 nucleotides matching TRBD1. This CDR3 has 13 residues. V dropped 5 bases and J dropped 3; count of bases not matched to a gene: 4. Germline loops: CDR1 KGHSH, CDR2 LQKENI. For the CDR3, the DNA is TGTGCCAGCTCAGAGGGACAGATCTACGAGCAGTACTTC. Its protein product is CASSEGQIYEQYF.

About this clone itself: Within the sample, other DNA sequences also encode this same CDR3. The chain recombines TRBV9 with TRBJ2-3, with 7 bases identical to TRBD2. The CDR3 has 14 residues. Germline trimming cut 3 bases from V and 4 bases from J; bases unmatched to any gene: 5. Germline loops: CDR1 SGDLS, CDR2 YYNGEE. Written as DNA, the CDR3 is TGTGCCAGCAGCGCGGGGGGAGGCCCAGATACGCAGTATTTT. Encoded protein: CASSAGGGPDTQYF.

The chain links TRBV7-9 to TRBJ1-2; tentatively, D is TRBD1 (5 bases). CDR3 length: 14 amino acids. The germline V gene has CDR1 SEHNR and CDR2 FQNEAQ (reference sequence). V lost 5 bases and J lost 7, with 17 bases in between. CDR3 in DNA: TGTGCCAGCAGCCTTACCGACAGTTTCCCTGGCTACACCTTC. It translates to CASSLTDSFPGYTF.

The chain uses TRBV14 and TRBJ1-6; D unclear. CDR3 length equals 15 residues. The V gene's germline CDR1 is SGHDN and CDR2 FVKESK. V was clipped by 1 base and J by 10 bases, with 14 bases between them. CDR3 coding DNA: TGTGCCAGCAGCCAAGTCACTGGGAGCAGCTCACCCCTCCACTTT. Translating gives CASSQVTGSSSPLHF. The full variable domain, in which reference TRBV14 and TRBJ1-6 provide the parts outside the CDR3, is EAGVTQFPSHSVIEKGQTVTLRCDPISGHDNLYWYRRVMGKEIKFLLHFVKESKQDESGMPNNRFLAERTGGTYSTLKVQPAELEDSGVYFCASSQVTGSSSPLHFGNGTRLTVT.

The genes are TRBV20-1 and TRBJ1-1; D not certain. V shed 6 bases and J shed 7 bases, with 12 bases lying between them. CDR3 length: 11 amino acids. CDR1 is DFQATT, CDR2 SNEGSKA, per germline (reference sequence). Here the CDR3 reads CSAPDRDEAFF. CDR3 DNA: TGCAGTGCCCCGGACCGGGATGAAGCTTTCTTT.

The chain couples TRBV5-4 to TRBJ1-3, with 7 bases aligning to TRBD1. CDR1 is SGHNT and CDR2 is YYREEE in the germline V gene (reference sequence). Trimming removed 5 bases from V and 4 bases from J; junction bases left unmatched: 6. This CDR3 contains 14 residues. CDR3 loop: CASRPGTEGNTIYF. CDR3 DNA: TGTGCCAGCAGGCCCGGGACAGAAGGAAACACCATATATTTT.

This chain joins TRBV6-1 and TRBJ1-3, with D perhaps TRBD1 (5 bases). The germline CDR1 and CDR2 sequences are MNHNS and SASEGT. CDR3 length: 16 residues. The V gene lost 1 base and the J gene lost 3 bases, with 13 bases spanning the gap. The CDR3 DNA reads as TGTGCCAGCAGTGAAGGAGGGCCGGGACTTGGAAACACCATATATTTT. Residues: CASSEGGPGLGNTIYF.

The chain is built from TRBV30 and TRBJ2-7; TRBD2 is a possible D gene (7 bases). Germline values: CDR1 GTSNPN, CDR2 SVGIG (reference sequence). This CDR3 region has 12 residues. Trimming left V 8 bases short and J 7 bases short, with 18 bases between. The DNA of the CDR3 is TGTGCCGCCCGGCGGGGGAGGGGGGAGCAGTACTTC. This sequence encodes CAARRGRGEQYF.